The clone carrying this T cell receptor beta chain was seen ten or more times. Time point defined: newly diagnosed GD, antithyroid drugs for less than 3 months. With RNA extracted from PBMCs as input, the TCR library was made. This sample was taken from a study of regulatory T cells in long-lasting Graves disease. The wider study: Graves' cases, newly diagnosed, had used antithyroid drugs under 3 months.

This CDR3 spans 14 amino acids. V lost 1 base and J lost 4, with 10 bases in between. Germline-derived CDR1 and CDR2 are LNHNV and YYDKDF (reference sequence). Building of the TCR beta libraries involved iRepertoire HTBI primers and Arm-PCR of CDR3 regions. TCRdb independently ran MiXCR on the multiplex PCR reads; one entry per CDR3 protein. The repertoire holds roughly 220,000 distinct CDR3 sequences, with around 19% as singletons. The origin of this receptor is a female donor with Graves disease. This chain joins TRBV15 and TRBJ2-5; maybe TRBD2 (6 bases). Sequencing was performed on peripheral blood mononuclear cells (PBMCs), taken at new diagnosis, from a patient treated with antithyroid drugs. The CDR3 sequence: CATSRVGAGETQYF. The CDR3 coding sequence is TGTGCCACCAGCAGAGTAGGAGCGGGAGAGACCCAGTACTTC.